This is a list of T cell receptor beta chains from one sample in a study of Ad26.COV2.S vaccination and SARS-CoV-2 variants. The repertoire was sequenced with immunoSEQ multiplex PCR; TCRdb's copy has only in-frame clones and lacks some. The sample holds about 350,000 clones, roughly nine tenths seen once. The material was peripheral blood, obtained after recovery from COVID-19. The source is a human donor who had recovered from COVID-19. Both conserved end residues are part of each CDR3. The D gene is left open where the match is weak. The size of a clone is reported for some rows only, either as once, few or many, or as a class for expanded clones.

>TRBJ1-4|.|once|16|TRBV6-4
TGTGCCAGCAGGTCCCAAGCAGGTTCCCTTAATGAAAAACTGTTTTTT
CASRSQAGSLNEKLFF
>TRBJ1-5|.|.|15|TRBV5-1
TGCGCCAGCAGCTACGGTTCAGGGCTGAATCAGCCCCAGCATTTT
CASSYGSGLNQPQHF
>TRBJ2-5|TRBD1|.|16|TRBV5-1
TGCGCCAGCAGCTCCGGGACAGGGGCCGTAAAAGAGACCCAGTACTTC
CASSSGTGAVKETQYF
>TRBJ2-5|.|.|14|TRBV9
TGTGCCAGCAGCGCGATGTCCCCCCGGGAGACCCAGTACTTC
CASSAMSPRETQYF
>TRBJ1-6|.|.|14|TRBV2
TGTGCCAGCAGTGTAGACCCCCCAGATTCACCCCTCCACTTT
CASSVDPPDSPLHF
>TRBJ1-2|.|.|15|TRBV13
TGTGCCAGCAGCTTGGGCGGGGGCTCGAGCTATGGCTACACCTTC
CASSLGGGSSYGYTF
>TRBJ2-5|.|.|11|TRBV12-3/TRBV12-4
TGTGCCAGCAGTGTCCAAGAGACCCAGTACTTC
CASSVQETQYF
>TRBJ2-5|TRBD2|.|14|TRBV3-1/TRBV3-2
TGTGCCAGCAGCCTGGGACTAGCGGAAGAGACCCAGTACTTC
CASSLGLAEETQYF
>TRBJ1-5|.|.|15|TRBV5-5
TGTGCCAGCAGCTTGAGGAGGGACGGCAATCAGCCCCAGCATTTT
CASSLRRDGNQPQHF
>TRBJ1-1|.|.|13|TRBV7-8
TGTGCCAGCAGTCCTTATTGGGACGCTGAAGCTTTCTTT
CASSPYWDAEAFF
>TRBJ1-5|TRBD1|few|13|TRBV6-5
TGTGCCAGCAGTACCACAGGGGTTGGGCCCCAGCATTTT
CASSTTGVGPQHF
>TRBJ2-7|.|.|15|TRBV11-1
TGTGCCAGCAGCTCCGGTCGGGGGGCGTGGGACGAGCAGTACTTC
CASSSGRGAWDEQYF
>TRBJ2-3|.|.|15|TRBV6-6
TGTGCCAGCAGCCTTTGGGGTGGGAGCACAGATACGCAGTATTTT
CASSLWGGSTDTQYF
>TRBJ2-1|.|.|15|TRBV27
TGTGCCAGCAGTTTATCGTGGGCTAGCACCAATGAGCAGTTCTTC
CASSLSWASTNEQFF
>TRBJ1-3|.|few|13|TRBV27
TGTGCCAGCACCGAGAGGCCGGGAAACACCATATATTTT
CASTERPGNTIYF
>TRBJ2-2|TRBD1|.|16|TRBV18
TGTGCCAGCTCACCCTATACAGGGGCGAACACCGGGGAGCTGTTTTTT
CASSPYTGANTGELFF
>TRBJ1-2|.|.|14|TRBV9
TGTGCCAGCACCTCACGGAAAGAGAGGGGTGGCTACACCTTC
CASTSRKERGGYTF
>TRBJ1-6|.|.|14|TRBV3-1/TRBV3-2
TGTGCCAGCAGCCTCGGGCAGAGTAATTCACCCCTCCACTTT
CASSLGQSNSPLHF
>TRBJ1-5|.|.|17|TRBV7-2
TGTGCCAGCAGCTTGGGAGCAGGAGGGTCACATGGACAGCCCCAGCATTTT
CASSLGAGGSHGQPQHF
>TRBJ2-5|TRBD2|.|20|TRBV7-9
TGTGCCAGCACCCCTAGCGAACTAGCGGGGCCCTTTCAATACCAAGAGACCCAGTACTTC
CASTPSELAGPFQYQETQYF
>TRBJ2-5|.|.|13|TRBV5-4
TGTGCCAGCAGCTTGGTGTACCAAGAGACCCAGTACTTC
CASSLVYQETQYF
>TRBJ1-2|.|.|16|TRBV19
TGTGCCTCTCAGTTGAGGCAGGGGATGGGGGAGGGTGGCTACACCTTC
CASQLRQGMGEGGYTF
>TRBJ2-5|TRBD1|.|13|TRBV29-1
TGCAGCGTACGGGACAGGGTAGTAGAGACCCAGTACTTC
CSVRDRVVETQYF
>TRBJ1-2|TRBD1|.|15|TRBV27
TGTGCCAGCAGTCCCGCAGGGGGCCTAAACTATGGCTACACCTTC
CASSPAGGLNYGYTF
>TRBJ2-7|TRBD1|.|13|TRBV6-5
TGTGCCAGCAGTATCGACAGGGAATGGGAGCAGTACTTC
CASSIDREWEQYF
>TRBJ2-5|.|.|15|TRBV7-3
TGTGCCAGCAGCATAGAAGCAGGGGGGGAAGAGACCCAGTACTTC
CASSIEAGGEETQYF
>TRBJ1-1|.|.|13|TRBV29-1
TGCAGCGTGGACGGGGGTGGGGTATCTGAAGCTTTCTTT
CSVDGGGVSEAFF
>TRBJ2-7|TRBD1|.|14|TRBV28
TGTGCCAGCAGCCCGACAGGGGCCCTCTACGAGCAGTACTTC
CASSPTGALYEQYF
>TRBJ1-1|.|.|13|TRBV12-2
TGTGCAAGTCGCCAGGGGCAGGGGACTGAAGCTTTCTTT
CASRQGQGTEAFF
>TRBJ2-7|.|.|14|TRBV7-8
TGTGCCAGCAGCACCCAGGGGACCGCCTACGAGCAGTACTTC
CASSTQGTAYEQYF
>TRBJ1-1|.|once|15|TRBV2
TGTGCCAGCAGTGAAGCCCGACGGTCTAACACTGAAGCTTTCTTT
CASSEARRSNTEAFF
>TRBJ1-2|TRBD1|.|16|TRBV6-5
TGTGCCAGCAGTTACGAAGCCACGGGACAGGGAATTGGCTACACCTTC
CASSYEATGQGIGYTF
>TRBJ1-1|TRBD1|.|13|TRBV5-1
TGCGCCAGCAGCTTGGCCGACAGGGGGGAAGCTTTCTTT
CASSLADRGEAFF
>TRBJ1-4|TRBD1|.|15|TRBV2
TGTGCCAGTCATCTACTAGGGGGCTCGGATGAAAAACTGTTTTTT
CASHLLGGSDEKLFF
>TRBJ2-3|TRBD2|.|16|TRBV3-1/TRBV3-2
TGTGCCAGCAGTCGCGGACTAGCGGGGGGGTCAGATACGCAGTATTTT
CASSRGLAGGSDTQYF
>TRBJ2-1|TRBD2|.|18|TRBV7-2
TGTGCCAGCAGCTCCCGGACTAGCGGATCCCTCGTCTACAATGAGCAGTTCTTC
CASSSRTSGSLVYNEQFF
>TRBJ2-5|.|.|11|TRBV7-9
TGTGCCAGCAGCTCCCCTGGGACCCAGTACTTC
CASSSPGTQYF
>TRBJ1-2|.|.|16|TRBV3-1/TRBV3-2
TGTGCCAGCAGCCAAGAATATGCGGAATCGGCAGATGGCTACACCTTC
CASSQEYAESADGYTF
>TRBJ2-1|TRBD2|.|15|TRBV7-2
TGTGCCAGCAGCTCGCCTAGCGGGGATTACAATGAGCAGTTCTTC
CASSSPSGDYNEQFF
>TRBJ2-3|TRBD1|.|15|TRBV7-9
TGTGCCAGCAGCTCGGGACAGGGTAGCACAGATACGCAGTATTTT
CASSSGQGSTDTQYF